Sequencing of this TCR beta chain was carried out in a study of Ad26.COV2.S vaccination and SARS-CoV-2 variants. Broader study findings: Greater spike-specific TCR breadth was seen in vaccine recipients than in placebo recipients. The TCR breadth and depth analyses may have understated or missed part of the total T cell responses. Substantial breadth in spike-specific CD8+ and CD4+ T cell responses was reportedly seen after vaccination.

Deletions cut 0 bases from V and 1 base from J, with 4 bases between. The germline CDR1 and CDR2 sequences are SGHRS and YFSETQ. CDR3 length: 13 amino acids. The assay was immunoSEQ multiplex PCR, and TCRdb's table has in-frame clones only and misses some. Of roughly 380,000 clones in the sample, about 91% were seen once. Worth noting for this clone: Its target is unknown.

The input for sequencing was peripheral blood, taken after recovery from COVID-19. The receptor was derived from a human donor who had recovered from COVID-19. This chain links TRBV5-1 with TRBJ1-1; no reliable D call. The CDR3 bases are TGCGCCAGCAGCTTGGGACCGAACACTGAAGCTTTCTTT. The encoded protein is CASSLGPNTEAFF. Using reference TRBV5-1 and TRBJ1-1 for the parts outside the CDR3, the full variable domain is KAGVTQTPRYLIKTRGQQVTLSCSPISGHRSVSWYQQTPGQGLQFLFEYFSETQRNKGNFPGRFSGRQFSNSRSEMNVSTLELGDSALYLCASSLGPNTEAFFGQGTRLTVV.